Presented here are 9 T cell receptor beta chains from one specimen sequenced in a study of T cells in Graves' hyperthyroidism and ophthalmopathy. Researchers amplified the TCR beta CDR3 regions from RNA transcripts. TCR CDR3 underwent first-round RT-PCR with the HTBI primer set. MiXCR was run by TCRdb on the multiplex PCR reads, yielding one entry per CDR3 protein. The top ten hold over 50% of the sample, which has a few hundred thousand distinct CDR3 sequences, around 15% seen once. Input material: blood. The receptors were gathered from a woman aged 55-70 years with Graves' ophthalmopathy.

This clonotype was picked up many times. The CDR3 DNA is TGTGCCAGTAATGCAGGGGGCGTAGCTGAAGCTTTCTTT. Its protein is CASNAGGVAEAFF. The rearrangement links TRBV19 to TRBJ1-1, with TRBD1 matching 8 bases. CDR1 is LNHDA and CDR2 is SQIVND in the germline V gene (reference sequence). Trimming cost V 7 bases and J 6 bases; bases outside gene matches: 7. This CDR3 has 13 amino acids.

This rearrangement joins TRBV10-3 to TRBJ2-2; 8 bases are a match to TRBD1. With V trimmed by 2 bases and J by 6 bases, 8 bases remained unmatched. This CDR3 has 16 amino acids. Germline V gives CDR1 ENHRY, CDR2 SYGVKD. CDR3 DNA: TGTGCCATCAGTGAGAGTTTTAACAGGGGGGCCGGGGAGCTGTTTTTT. This encodes CAISESFNRGAGELFF.

This clonotype was observed at least ten times. The rearrangement joins TRBV2 to TRBJ2-1, with D possibly TRBD2 on 6 matching bases. The ends were cut back, 2 bases at V and 9 bases at J, with 11 bases in the middle. This CDR3 comprises 13 residues. Germline V lookup: CDR1 SNHLY, CDR2 FYNNEI. CDR3 residues: CASSESMEGEQFF. CDR3 coding DNA: TGTGCCAGCAGTGAATCAATGGAGGGTGAGCAGTTCTTC.

This clonotype was seen a handful of times. The gene calls are TRBV20-1 and TRBJ2-2, with D possibly being TRBD2 (6 bases). The ends were cut back, 3 bases at V and 6 bases at J, with 17 bases in the middle. The germline CDR1 and CDR2 sequences are DFQATT and SNEGSKA (reference sequence). The CDR3 covers 15 residues. The CDR3 coding sequence is TGCAGTGCTAGTCGCGGGGCCCCAGAGGCCGGGGAGCTGTTTTTT. This codes for CSASRGAPEAGELFF.

V usage is TRBV11-2 and J usage is TRBJ1-3; TRBD1 matches at 7 bases. This CDR3 spans 17 amino acids. Trimming at V came to 3 bases and at J to 0 bases, leaving 8 bases not matched to a gene. Germline V gives CDR1 SGHAT, CDR2 FQNNGV. The CDR3 DNA follows: TGTGCCAGCAGCTTCAAATCACAGGGGTCCTCTGGAAACACCATATATTTT. Amino acid sequence: CASSFKSQGSSGNTIYF.

This clonotype was observed at least ten times. The chain recombines TRBV7-2 with TRBJ2-1; the D is unclear. CDR1 is SGHTA, CDR2 FQGNSA, per germline. This CDR3 has 13 residues. V was cut by 5 bases and J by 10 bases, with 15 bases left in between. The CDR3 DNA follows: TGTGCCAGCAGCCCGACGACTGGGCCCGAGCAGTTCTTC. Its protein product is CASSPTTGPEQFF.

This clonotype was counted at least ten times. The chain employs TRBV28 and TRBJ2-5; D unclear. The CDR3 length is 15 residues. Trimming removed 6 bases from V and 2 bases from J, with 16 bases in between. Germline V lookup: CDR1 MDHEN, CDR2 SYDVKM. CDR3 coding DNA: TGTGCCAGCAGCCTAGGATCCATAACTCAAGAGACCCAGTACTTC. It specifies CASSLGSITQETQYF.

The chain employs TRBV19 and TRBJ1-5, with 10 bases fitting TRBD1. V lost 9 bases to trimming and J lost 5 bases; unmatched junction nucleotides: 13. Germline V lookup: CDR1 LNHDA, CDR2 SQIVND (reference sequence). The CDR3 is 16 residues long. The CDR3 nucleotides are TGTGCCAGCCAGAACCGGGACAGGGGCCGCCATCAGCCCCAGCATTTT. The encoded protein is CASQNRDRGRHQPQHF.

In this sample, this clonotype turned up many times. V and J are TRBV2 and TRBJ2-1; 7 nucleotides agree with TRBD2. Germline CDR1 is SNHLY and CDR2 is FYNNEI. V shed 6 bases, J shed 3 bases, and the junction held 8 bases outside the gene matches. CDR3 length: 15 amino acids. The CDR3 spells CASRDLASGYNEQFF. In DNA form, the CDR3 reads TGTGCCAGCAGGGATTTGGCTAGCGGCTACAATGAGCAGTTCTTC.